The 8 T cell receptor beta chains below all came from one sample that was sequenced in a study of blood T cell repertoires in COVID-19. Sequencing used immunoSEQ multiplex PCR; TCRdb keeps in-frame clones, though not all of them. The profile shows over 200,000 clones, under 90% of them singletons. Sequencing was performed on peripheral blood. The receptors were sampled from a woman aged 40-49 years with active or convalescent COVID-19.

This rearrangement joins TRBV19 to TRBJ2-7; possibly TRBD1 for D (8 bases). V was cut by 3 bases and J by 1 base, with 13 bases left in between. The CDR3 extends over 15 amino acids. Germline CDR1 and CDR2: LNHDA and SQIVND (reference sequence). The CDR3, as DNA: TGTGCCAGTAGTATTACAGGGGGGGGGTCCTACGAGCAGTACTTC. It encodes CASSITGGGSYEQYF.

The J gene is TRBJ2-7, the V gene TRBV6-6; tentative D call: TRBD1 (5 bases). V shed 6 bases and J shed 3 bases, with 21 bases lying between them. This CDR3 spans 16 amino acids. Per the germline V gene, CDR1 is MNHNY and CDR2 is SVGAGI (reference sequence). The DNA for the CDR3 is TGTGCCAGCAGGATGATCATGGGGCGTATGGTCTACGAGCAGTACTTC. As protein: CASRMIMGRMVYEQYF.

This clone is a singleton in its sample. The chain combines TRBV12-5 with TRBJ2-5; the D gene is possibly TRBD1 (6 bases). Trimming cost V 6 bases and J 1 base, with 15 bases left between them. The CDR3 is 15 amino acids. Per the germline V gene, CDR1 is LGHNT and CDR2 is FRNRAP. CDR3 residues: CASGPGTSRQETQYF. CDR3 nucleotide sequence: TGTGCTAGTGGCCCGGGGACAAGCCGCCAAGAGACCCAGTACTTC.

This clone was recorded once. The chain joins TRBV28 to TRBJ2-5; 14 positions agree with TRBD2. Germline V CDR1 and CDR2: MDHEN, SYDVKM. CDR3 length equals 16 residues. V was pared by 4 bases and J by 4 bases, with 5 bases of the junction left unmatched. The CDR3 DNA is TGTGCCAGCAGTTGGACTAGCGGGGGGCCGGGAGAGACCCAGTACTTC. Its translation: CASSWTSGGPGETQYF.

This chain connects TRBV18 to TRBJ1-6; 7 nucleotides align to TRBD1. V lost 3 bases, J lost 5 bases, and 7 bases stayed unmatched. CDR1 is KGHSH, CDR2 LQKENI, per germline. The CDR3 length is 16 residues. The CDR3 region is CASSPNWDSDNSPLHF. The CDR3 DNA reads TGTGCCAGCTCACCGAACTGGGACAGTGATAATTCACCCCTCCACTTT.

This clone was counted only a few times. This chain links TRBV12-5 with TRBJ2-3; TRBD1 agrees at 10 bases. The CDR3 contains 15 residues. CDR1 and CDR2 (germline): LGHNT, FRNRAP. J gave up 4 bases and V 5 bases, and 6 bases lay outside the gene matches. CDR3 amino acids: CASGISTGGPDTQYF. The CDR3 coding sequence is TGTGCTAGTGGTATCTCGACAGGGGGCCCAGATACGCAGTATTTT.

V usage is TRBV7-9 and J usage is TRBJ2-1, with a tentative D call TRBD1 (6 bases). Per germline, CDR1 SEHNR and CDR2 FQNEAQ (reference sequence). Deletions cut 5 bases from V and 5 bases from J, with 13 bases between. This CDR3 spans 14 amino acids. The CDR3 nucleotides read TGTGCCAGCAGCCTCCGGGACACCGACAATGAGCAGTTCTTC. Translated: CASSLRDTDNEQFF.

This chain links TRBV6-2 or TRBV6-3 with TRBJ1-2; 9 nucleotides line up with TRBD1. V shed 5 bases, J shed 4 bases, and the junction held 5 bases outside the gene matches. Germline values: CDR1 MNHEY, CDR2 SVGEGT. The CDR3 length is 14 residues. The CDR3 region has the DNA TGTGCCAGCAGTCCCATGGGACAGGGCTATGGCTACACCTTC. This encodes CASSPMGQGYGYTF.